Each of the 28 T cell receptor beta chains below was sequenced from the same sample in a study of patients and donors after allogeneic stem cell transplantation (dated by TCRdb to 2018 to 2020). Library preparation used RT-PCR. This sample was sequenced with a NextSeq 550. TCRdb handled the public reads itself, with Q25 trimming in fastp and clone calling in MiXCR, and kept productive beta chains. Rows are combined by CDR3 protein, so each entry shows the most common genes and DNA. A total of 900,000 to 1,000,000 distinct CDR3 sequences appear in this sample, about a sixth of them only once. Under 6.5% of the sample belongs to the ten largest clones. The sample consisted of blood, either unsorted or a sorted T cell fraction (not recorded which). These receptors originate from a human donor who was either an allogeneic HSCT recipient or a stem cell or donor lymphocyte infusion donor (not recorded which). It is not recorded whose cells these are; they may come from a transplant donor.

This clonotype was observed a handful of times. The rearrangement links TRBV4-3 to TRBJ2-6; D ambiguous. Deletions cut 2 bases from V and 2 bases from J, with 13 bases between. This CDR3 spans 17 amino acids. Germline V gives CDR1 LGHNA, CDR2 YSLEER. The CDR3 protein is CASSQRLTLPGANVLTF. In nucleotides, the CDR3 is TGCGCCAGCAGCCAACGCCTAACCCTCCCTGGGGCCAACGTCCTGACTTTC.

This clonotype was recorded at least ten times. This chain links TRBV12-3 or TRBV12-4 with TRBJ1-2; possible D gene TRBD1, 6 bases. V lost 3 bases, J lost 3 bases, and 11 bases lay in between. The CDR3 has 14 amino acids. The CDR3 nucleotides read TGTGCCAGCAGTTTTGCAGGGGAAGACTATGGCTACACCTTC. This codes for CASSFAGEDYGYTF.

This clonotype has a handful of counts. J is TRBJ2-7 and V is TRBV12-3 or TRBV12-4; 8 bases align to TRBD2. The CDR3 length is 13 residues. The J segment lost 7 bases and the V segment lost 11 bases, leaving 13 bases of the junction unmatched. CDR3 coding DNA: TGTGCCTCGCGGGAGGCTAGCGTAGGGGAGCAGTACTTC. This codes for CASREASVGEQYF.

This chain links TRBV20-1 with TRBJ2-7; D is perhaps TRBD2 (6 bases). Trimming cost V 5 bases and J 7 bases, with 21 bases left between them. The germline CDR1 and CDR2 sequences are DFQATT and SNEGSKA (reference sequence). CDR3 length: 14 amino acids. The CDR3 nucleotides read TGCAGTGCTTCCCGTGCAGCGGGCCCTGATGAGCAGTACTTC. Translated, it gives CSASRAAGPDEQYF.

This clonotype has more than one count but fewer than ten. This chain uses TRBV20-1 with TRBJ1-1; the D gene is possibly TRBD1 (6 bases). The V end was cut by 1 base, the J end by 2 bases, with 17 bases between. This CDR3 has 16 amino acids. CDR1 and CDR2 (germline): DFQATT, SNEGSKA (reference sequence). In DNA form, the CDR3 reads TGCAGTGCTAGAGTAAACGTCAGGGGATTTAACACTGAAGCTTTCTTT. As protein: CSARVNVRGFNTEAFF.

This clonotype was detected a few times. This chain's CDR3 is CASSRPARSYYNEQFF. CDR3 nucleotides: TGTGCCAGCAGCCGACCGGCTAGGAGTTACTACAATGAGCAGTTCTTC. The rearrangement links TRBV3-1 to TRBJ2-1, with no clear D. The germline V and J ends were trimmed by 4 bases and 3 bases, with 16 bases remaining between them. The CDR3 loop spans 16 amino acids. The germline gives CDR1 LGHDT, CDR2 YNNKEL (reference sequence).

The V and J genes are TRBV25-1 and TRBJ2-1; D possibly corresponds to TRBD2 (5 bases). Germline lookup yields CDR1 MGHDK and CDR2 SYGVNS. V was pared by 3 bases and J by 6 bases, with 15 bases between. The CDR3 has 15 residues. CDR3 residues: CASSDHNSGSNEQFF. The CDR3, as DNA: TGTGCCAGCAGTGACCACAACAGTGGGAGCAATGAGCAGTTCTTC.

This clonotype was found a few times. The chain couples TRBV15 to TRBJ2-7, with 7 bases fitting TRBD1. This CDR3 spans 17 amino acids. Germline V lookup: CDR1 LNHNV, CDR2 YYDKDF (reference sequence). V shed 1 base, J shed 0 bases, and the junction held 9 bases outside the gene matches. The CDR3 spells CATSRGQWTGSSYEQYF. The CDR3 DNA reads TGTGCCACCAGCAGAGGACAGTGGACAGGCAGCTCCTACGAGCAGTACTTC.

This sequence joins TRBV12-3 or TRBV12-4 and TRBJ2-7; 11 nucleotides agree with TRBD1. V shed 5 bases and J 0 bases; nucleotides not matched to a gene: 9. This CDR3 comprises 17 residues. This CDR3 reads CASSRTGGGFSSYEQYF. The CDR3 DNA is TGTGCCAGCAGTCGGACAGGGGGCGGGTTTTCCTCCTACGAGCAGTACTTC.

Only one count was recorded for this clonotype. The chain combines TRBV4-1 with TRBJ2-7; 9 bases map to TRBD2. Germline V gene sequence: CDR1 MGHRA, CDR2 YSYEKL. This CDR3 is 16 amino acids long. The V gene end was trimmed by 4 bases and the J gene end by 4 bases; junction bases not matched to a gene: 11. CDR3 residues: CASSRVSGSSLYEQYF. Here the CDR3 DNA reads TGCGCCAGCAGCCGGGTTAGCGGGAGCTCCCTATACGAGCAGTACTTC.

V gene TRBV20-1 combines with J gene TRBJ2-2, with a tentative D call TRBD2 (5 bases). V lost 8 bases to trimming and J lost 4 bases, with 11 bases between them. The CDR3 length is 12 residues. In germline, CDR1 is DFQATT, CDR2 SNEGSKA (reference sequence). CDR3 residues: CSISGGTGELFF. The CDR3 DNA follows: TGCAGTATCAGCGGCGGCACCGGGGAGCTGTTTTTT.

This clonotype was picked up many times. V is TRBV29-1 and J is TRBJ1-1; D is unclear. The CDR3 is made up of 12 amino acids. The germline gives CDR1 SQVTM, CDR2 ANQGSEA. The V gene lost 2 bases and the J gene lost 6 bases, with 10 bases spanning the gap. CDR3 coding DNA: TGCAGCGTTGAATCTTCGTTCCCTGAAGCTTTCTTT. It translates to CSVESSFPEAFF.

V and J are TRBV12-3 or TRBV12-4 and TRBJ2-2, with TRBD2 matching 13 bases. The J segment lost 6 bases and the V segment lost 6 bases, leaving 1 base of the junction unmatched. The CDR3 contains 14 residues. The DNA of the CDR3 is TGTGCCAGCAGCACTAGCGGGAGGGCCGGGGAGCTGTTTTTT. Translating gives CASSTSGRAGELFF.

The table lists this clonotype with a few counts. The chain employs TRBV20-1 and TRBJ2-3; TRBD2 is a possible D gene (5 bases). The CDR3 totals 18 residues. Trimming cost V 1 base and J 5 bases, with 25 bases left between them. Germline V gene sequence: CDR1 DFQATT, CDR2 SNEGSKA (reference sequence). Here the CDR3 reads CSARGELGVWFSRDTQYF. CDR3 bases: TGCAGTGCTAGAGGGGAGCTTGGGGTATGGTTCTCACGAGATACGCAGTATTTT.

This clonotype was counted only a few times. The rearrangement links TRBV27 to TRBJ2-1; 13 nucleotides match TRBD2. Germline loops: CDR1 MNHEY, CDR2 SMNVEV (reference sequence). The CDR3 sequence is 16 residues long. V lost 3 bases to trimming and J lost 8 bases; unmatched junction nucleotides: 7. CDR3 nucleotide sequence: TGTGCCAGCAGTTTCCTACTAGCGGGGGGGCCGCATGAGCAGTTCTTC. This sequence encodes CASSFLLAGGPHEQFF.

This clonotype occurred a few times. The J gene is TRBJ1-6, the V gene TRBV7-6, with a weak D call TRBD1 (6 bases). This CDR3 has 13 residues. Germline loops: CDR1 SGHVS, CDR2 FNYEAQ. V lost 2 bases and J 10 bases, leaving 9 bases between the germline ends. For the CDR3, the DNA is TGTGCCAGCAGCTTACCAGGGGAGTCACCCCTCCACTTT. Translation: CASSLPGESPLHF.

The CDR3 region is CASSWTSGRADEQFF. The CDR3 DNA sequence: TGTGCCAGCAGTTGGACTAGCGGGAGGGCCGATGAGCAGTTCTTC. V usage is TRBV12-3 or TRBV12-4 and J usage is TRBJ2-1; 15 bases are shared with TRBD2. V lost 4 bases, J lost 8 bases, and 3 bases stayed unmatched. CDR3 length: 15 amino acids.

The sample holds a few counts of this clonotype. This chain connects TRBV19 to TRBJ1-1; D is uncertain. CDR1 is LNHDA and CDR2 is SQIVND in the germline V gene (reference sequence). There are 10 residues in the CDR3. V gave up 10 bases and J gave up 1 base, with 4 bases separating them. The CDR3 protein is CATKNTEAFF. In nucleotides, the CDR3 is TGTGCCACTAAGAACACTGAAGCTTTCTTT.

Here the CDR3 DNA reads TGCAGTGCTAGTGGGACTAGCAAATTCGGTGAGCAGTTCTTC. Protein product: CSASGTSKFGEQFF. The J gene is TRBJ2-1, the V gene TRBV20-1; TRBD2 agrees at 9 bases. The V gene's germline CDR1 is DFQATT and CDR2 SNEGSKA (reference sequence). V was pared by 3 bases and J by 9 bases, with 9 bases of the junction left unmatched. The CDR3 is 14 residues long.

This chain connects TRBV5-5 to TRBJ1-2; 7 bases are a match to TRBD1. The CDR3 contains 17 residues. Germline V gene lookup returns CDR1 SGHKS and CDR2 YYEKEE (reference sequence). Trimming took 3 bases from V and 2 from J; bases not matched to a gene: 13. The CDR3 sequence: CASSWEDRRRENYGYTF. CDR3 sequence (DNA): TGTGCCAGCAGCTGGGAGGACAGGCGCAGGGAGAACTATGGCTACACCTTC.

This clonotype was seen more than once but under ten times. The rearrangement uses TRBV4-3 and TRBJ2-6, with D hard to call. Germline loops: CDR1 LGHNA, CDR2 YSLEER. The V gene lost 3 bases and the J gene lost 0 bases, with 18 bases spanning the gap. The CDR3 runs 19 residues. CDR3 protein: CASSQLNWEIDSGANVLTF. In nucleotides, the CDR3 is TGCGCCAGCAGCCAGCTGAATTGGGAAATCGACTCTGGGGCCAACGTCCTGACTTTC.

This clonotype was counted a few times. The chain links TRBV20-1 to TRBJ2-3; a weak D match, TRBD2 (5 bases). The CDR3 extends over 16 amino acids. V was trimmed by 3 bases and J by 0 bases, leaving 16 bases between them. Germline V lookup: CDR1 DFQATT, CDR2 SNEGSKA (reference sequence). CDR3 amino acids: CSARDRTPTSTDTQYF. For the CDR3, the DNA is TGCAGTGCTAGGGATCGGACTCCTACTAGCACAGATACGCAGTATTTT.

The gene calls are TRBV7-9 and TRBJ2-5; 7 bases match TRBD1. Germline trimming cut 0 bases from V and 0 bases from J; bases unmatched to any gene: 4. The CDR3 consists of 16 residues. Germline V gene sequence: CDR1 SEHNR, CDR2 FQNEAQ (reference sequence). CDR3 region: CASSLAQGTYQETQYF. CDR3 nucleotides: TGTGCCAGCAGCTTAGCACAGGGGACGTACCAAGAGACCCAGTACTTC.

This clonotype turned up a few times. The V and J genes are TRBV20-1 and TRBJ1-1; D ambiguous. Germline-derived CDR1 and CDR2 are DFQATT and SNEGSKA (reference sequence). The length of the CDR3 is 11 residues. V gave up 6 bases and J gave up 0 bases, with 5 bases separating them. As DNA, the CDR3 is TGCAGTGCCCTCCTGAACACTGAAGCTTTCTTT. It is translated as CSALLNTEAFF.

This clonotype came up a few times. The chain combines TRBV6-1 with TRBJ2-4; a possible D gene is TRBD1 (5 bases). The CDR3 has 14 amino acids. V shed 0 bases and J shed 7 bases, with 10 bases lying between them. CDR1 and CDR2 from the germline V gene are MNHNS and SASEGT. The CDR3 region is CASSEAGRANIQYF. The CDR3, as DNA: TGTGCCAGCAGTGAAGCCGGCAGGGCCAACATTCAGTACTTC.

The chain links TRBV20-1 to TRBJ1-5; D is uncertain. The CDR3 is 13 residues long. CDR1 is DFQATT, CDR2 SNEGSKA, per germline (reference sequence). With 5 bases removed from V and 1 base from J, the gap between germline ends came to 9 bases. This chain's CDR3 is CSAVGRSNQPQHF. The CDR3 DNA is TGCAGTGCTGTGGGAAGAAGCAATCAGCCCCAGCATTTT.

There are a few counts of this clonotype. The rearrangement links TRBV4-2 to TRBJ1-2; D possibly corresponds to TRBD1 (5 bases). The CDR3 extends over 16 amino acids. CDR1 and CDR2 from the germline V gene are LGHNA and YNFKEQ. Trimming left V 2 bases short and J 0 bases short, with 13 bases between. DNA of the CDR3: TGTGCCAGCAGCCAAATATCGGGACGCCCTAACTATGGCTACACCTTC. As protein: CASSQISGRPNYGYTF.

The chain recombines TRBV27 with TRBJ1-1, with TRBD1 as a possible D gene (6 bases). CDR1 is MNHEY and CDR2 is SMNVEV in the germline V gene (reference sequence). V lost 3 bases and J lost 3, with 20 bases in between. The CDR3 extends over 17 amino acids. The DNA for the CDR3 is TGTGCCAGCAGTTTTGATGCCACCCGGGGGCTGGACACTGAAGCTTTCTTT. The encoded protein is CASSFDATRGLDTEAFF.